These T cell receptor beta chains were read from a single sample in a study of T cells in localized non-small cell lung cancer. Sequencing was performed with immunoSEQ multiplex PCR; in TCRdb, only in-frame clones are kept and a portion is missing. This sample yields around 28,000 clones, of which 85% to 90% are seen a single time; about 3% belongs to the top ten. Sequences were derived from peripheral blood, sampled before any cancer treatment. The receptors were sampled from a woman aged 18 to 49 with stage I lung adenocarcinoma. Both conserved end residues are part of each CDR3. The D gene is left open where the match is weak. Size is omitted from some rows. Given values are once, few, many or a class for expanded clones.

TGTGCCAGCAGCGTAGGGGCCCAAGAAGGGGAGACCCAGTACTTC,CASSVGAQEGETQYF,.,.,TRBJ2-5,TRBV9
TGTGCCTGGAGCAAGGGACAGGGAATCGACGAGCAGTACTTC,CAWSKGQGIDEQYF,TRBD1,.,TRBJ2-7,TRBV30
TGTGCCAGCAGCCAAGGGAGGGAGCCTGAAGCTTTCTTT,CASSQGREPEAFF,.,.,TRBJ1-1,TRBV4-2
TGTGCCAGCAGCTCCGGTGGGCCGAACACTGAAGCTTTCTTT,CASSSGGPNTEAFF,.,.,TRBJ1-1,TRBV28
TGCGCCAGCAGTGATATAAAGGGGTCGGCAGATACGCAGTATTTT,CASSDIKGSADTQYF,.,.,TRBJ2-3,TRBV10-2
TGTGCCAGCAGTTCGCTCACCTCCGGCCACAATGAGCAGTTCTTC,CASSSLTSGHNEQFF,.,.,TRBJ2-1,TRBV27
TGTGCCTGGAGTGAGGGCGCGAATACGCAGTATTTT,CAWSEGANTQYF,.,.,TRBJ2-3,TRBV30
TGTGCCAGCAGTGAACAGGGGGCGATTGCGGGGGAGACCCAGTACTTC,CASSEQGAIAGETQYF,TRBD1,.,TRBJ2-5,TRBV2
TGTGCCAGCAGTTTTCCGACTAGTCGAACACAGAGTAATGAGCAGTTCTTC,CASSFPTSRTQSNEQFF,.,.,TRBJ2-1,TRBV28
TGTGCCAGTAGTTCCGAACAGGGGCTCTATTCCTCTGGAAACACCATATATTTT,CASSSEQGLYSSGNTIYF,TRBD1,.,TRBJ1-3,TRBV19
TGTGCCTGGAGTTGGACAGCAAACACCGGGGAGCTGTTTTTT,CAWSWTANTGELFF,.,.,TRBJ2-2,TRBV30
TGTGCCTGGAGACGGCAGGACCTGCAGTATTTT,CAWRRQDLQYF,.,once,TRBJ2-3,TRBV30
TGTGCCAGCAGCCTCGCTCGGGTACTCACTGAAGCTTTCTTT,CASSLARVLTEAFF,.,.,TRBJ1-1,TRBV28
TGTGCCAGTAGTATTCTCGGTTGGGCAGAAAGCACAGATACGCAGTATTTT,CASSILGWAESTDTQYF,.,.,TRBJ2-3,TRBV19
TGTGCCAGTAGTATCCCCCCCACCCACCTAAACTCCTACAATGAGCAGTTCTTC,CASSIPPTHLNSYNEQFF,.,once,TRBJ2-1,TRBV19
TGTGCCAGCAGCATGGGACGGGAGCAGTTCTTC,CASSMGREQFF,.,.,TRBJ2-1,TRBV7-9
TGTGCCAGCAGCTTAGCAGGTCAGGGAGGTCGAAATGAGCAGTTCTTC,CASSLAGQGGRNEQFF,.,.,TRBJ2-1,TRBV7-2
TGTGCCAGCAGTACCCGACAGACCAATCAGCCCCAGCATTTT,CASSTRQTNQPQHF,.,.,TRBJ1-5,TRBV25-1
TGCGCCAGCAATCGGGGGGGTTCCTACGAGCAGTACTTC,CASNRGGSYEQYF,TRBD2,few,TRBJ2-7,TRBV10-2
TGTGCCAGCAGTTGGGGGGGGTCTAGCACAGATACGCAGTATTTT,CASSWGGSSTDTQYF,TRBD2,.,TRBJ2-3,TRBV6-6
TGTGCCAGCAGCGTAGGACTAGCGGGGCTCACAGATACGCAGTATTTT,CASSVGLAGLTDTQYF,TRBD2,.,TRBJ2-3,TRBV9
TGTGCCAGCAACGCTCCTGGCGATGAGAACTACAATGAGCAGTTCTTC,CASNAPGDENYNEQFF,.,.,TRBJ2-1,TRBV28
TGTGCCAGCAGCTTAAGATTTGGTGAGGGGCTGAACACTGAAGCTTTCTTT,CASSLRFGEGLNTEAFF,.,.,TRBJ1-1,TRBV7-9
TGTGCCAGCAGCTTAGTGTTGGGCACTGAAGCTTTCTTT,CASSLVLGTEAFF,.,.,TRBJ1-1,TRBV7-9
TGTGCCAGCAGCTTAGATGGTAACTATGGCTACACCTTC,CASSLDGNYGYTF,.,.,TRBJ1-2,TRBV7-3
TGTGCCAGCAGTTTAACGGTAACATCTTACAATGAGCAGTTCTTC,CASSLTVTSYNEQFF,.,.,TRBJ2-1,TRBV27
TGTGCCAGCAGCTTTCTGAAGGAGTTCACAACTAATGAAAAACTGTTTTTT,CASSFLKEFTTNEKLFF,.,.,TRBJ1-4,TRBV7-9
TGTGCCAGCTGGCCAAACACCTTTTCTGGGGCCAACGTCCTGACTTTC,CASWPNTFSGANVLTF,.,.,TRBJ2-6,TRBV11-2
TGTGCCAGCAGCTTGGCCTCTGAGCAGTACTTC,CASSLASEQYF,.,.,TRBJ2-7,TRBV5-6
TGCGCCAGCAGCCAAGATTGGGCGGGAGAGACCCAGTACTTC,CASSQDWAGETQYF,.,.,TRBJ2-5,TRBV4-3
TGCGCCAGCAGCTTGAACAGGGGAAACACCGGGGAGCTGTTTTTT,CASSLNRGNTGELFF,TRBD1,.,TRBJ2-2,TRBV5-1
TGTGCCAGCAGCCAAGAGTGGACTTATCAAGAGACCCAGTACTTC,CASSQEWTYQETQYF,.,.,TRBJ2-5,TRBV4-2
TGTGCCAGCAGTACGGGTGAAAAACTGTTTTTT,CASSTGEKLFF,.,.,TRBJ1-4,TRBV25-1
TGTGCCAGCAGTTTCCCTGGTAAGGCTGAAGCTTTCTTT,CASSFPGKAEAFF,.,few,TRBJ1-1,TRBV28
TGCGCCAGCAGCCAAGGCTCCCAAGGTTATCAGCCCCAGCATTTT,CASSQGSQGYQPQHF,.,.,TRBJ1-5,TRBV4-1
TGCGCCAGCAGCCACCCGGGGCTCGAGCAGTACTTC,CASSHPGLEQYF,.,.,TRBJ2-7,TRBV4-3
TGCGCCAGCAGCTTGGGGAGAGTTAATAACTATGGCTACACCTTC,CASSLGRVNNYGYTF,.,.,TRBJ1-2,TRBV5-1
TGTGCCAGCAGTGAAGCCCGGGACAGGGTAGGTGGCTACACCTTC,CASSEARDRVGGYTF,TRBD1,.,TRBJ1-2,TRBV6-1
TGTGCCAGCAGCCAACTCCCCATCAGGTCCAACTATGGCTACACCTTC,CASSQLPIRSNYGYTF,.,.,TRBJ1-2,TRBV7-9
TGTGCCAGCAGCCAGGGGAACTATGGCTACACCTTC,CASSQGNYGYTF,.,few,TRBJ1-2,TRBV14
TGTGCCAGCTCACCGGCAGGGATCGACTATGGCTACACCTTC,CASSPAGIDYGYTF,.,.,TRBJ1-2,TRBV18
TGCGCCAGCAGTCTGACTAGCGGGACCCACAATGAGCAGTTCTTC,CASSLTSGTHNEQFF,TRBD2,once,TRBJ2-1,TRBV5-1
TGTGCCAGCTCTCAAGGTCTTCGTGAAAAACTGTTTTTT,CASSQGLREKLFF,.,.,TRBJ1-4,TRBV18
TGTGCCAGCAGCCCTATGCCTAATGGAAACACCATATATTTT,CASSPMPNGNTIYF,.,.,TRBJ1-3,TRBV14
TGTGCCAGCTTGCGACTAGCGGGAGGTATGAATGAGCAGTTCTTC,CASLRLAGGMNEQFF,TRBD2,.,TRBJ2-1,TRBV2
TGCGCCAGCAGCTTGGCGGGACTAGCGGGAGCGAACACCGGGGAGCTGTTTTTT,CASSLAGLAGANTGELFF,TRBD2,.,TRBJ2-2,TRBV5-1
TGTGCCTGGAGTGTAGGGACTAAGAGCACAGATACGCAGTATTTT,CAWSVGTKSTDTQYF,TRBD2,.,TRBJ2-3,TRBV30
TGTGCCAGCCGGAAACAGGGAAGGGAGACCCAGTACTTC,CASRKQGRETQYF,.,.,TRBJ2-5,TRBV28
TGTGCCAGCAGCTTTCAGGAGACCCAGTACTTC,CASSFQETQYF,.,.,TRBJ2-5,TRBV5-5
TGTGCCAGCATGGGGACAGCTTCCTACGAGCAGTACTTC,CASMGTASYEQYF,TRBD1,.,TRBJ2-7,TRBV7-8
TGTGCCAGCAGTTATAACGGTAATGAGCAGTTCTTC,CASSYNGNEQFF,.,.,TRBJ2-1,TRBV6-5
TGCGCCAGCAGCTTGGGTGGACAGGGTCAAGAGACCCAGTACTTC,CASSLGGQGQETQYF,TRBD1,.,TRBJ2-5,TRBV5-1
TGTGCCAGCAGCACCCAGGGCGGAAACACTGAAGCTTTCTTT,CASSTQGGNTEAFF,.,.,TRBJ1-1,TRBV7-3
TGTGCTAGTGGTTTGAGACCGGGAGGGATCACCGGGGAGCTGTTTTTT,CASGLRPGGITGELFF,TRBD2,.,TRBJ2-2,TRBV12-5
TGTGCCAGTAGTATCGACAGTACTCGCGAGCAGTACTTC,CASSIDSTREQYF,.,once,TRBJ2-7,TRBV19